This TCR beta chain derives from a study of T cell responses to AZD1222 COVID-19 vaccine (dated by TCRdb to about 2021). A note on the overall study: TCR sequencing covered over 230 trial participants: about 210 given two doses of AZD1222 and approximately 26 given two doses of MenACWY control vaccine. Trial participants were enrolled by age into 18-55, 56-69 and 70-plus year subgroups, with about 150, 28 and 57 TCR-sequenced participants respectively.

The CDR3 regions of human TCRbeta chains were analyzed by immunosequencing. In the source study's methods: Repertoire TCRs were checked for matches against a reference library of SARS-CoV-2-specific TCRs that had been generated using the MIRA antigen-specificity platform. Breadth was defined as the fraction of unique TCRs that were SARS-CoV-2-associated. Depth was defined as the fraction of total T cells that were SARS-CoV-2-associated. Using the MIRA data, every spike-specific TCR was mapped to the spike region that the TCR reacted to and assigned to either a CD4 or a CD8 class. Log10-transformed breadth and depth values were compared by one-way ANOVA with Sidak's multiple comparisons tests. Imported from immuneACCESS, the table was reduced by TCRdb to in-frame sequences with V and J called. These copies leave out some clones; in studies compared against another copy, an unresolved V gene accounts for under half, and the cause of the remainder is not known. V and J calls and clone size come straight from that table; D and trimming were deduced from the DNA. For this sample there are about 120,000 clones; approximately 90% appear just once. The ten most abundant clones make up 1.6% of the sample.

The time point label, read with the paper, signifies: about 28 days (+/-7) after the second vaccine dose. AZD1222 recipients given second doses at about 4 weeks or at about 12 weeks were pooled, since spike-specific TCR depth and breadth were not found to differ between the two schedules. Vaccinee samples came from UK trials COV001 and COV002, including a single-blind randomized controlled phase 2/3 trial of AZD1222 (ChAdOx1 nCoV-19) in healthy adults. Trial participant PBMC samples were collected at day 0 and day 28 after the second dose for TCRbeta chain sequencing. General conclusions and limits of the study: Most participants were white British and females outnumbered males, and the authors suggested that clonal diversity may have been underestimated. After two AZD1222 doses, spike-specific TCR breadth and depth were significantly higher than at day 0 and than in MenACWY recipients. Epitopes outside the regions mutated in the B.1.351 and B.1.1.7 variants were reportedly recognized by nearly half of the unique spike-specific TCRs. The whole spike protein was spanned by vaccine-associated CD4 TCRs, and dominant responses were seen in regions 160-218 and 743-854. No day 14 peak-response samples were available, so repertoires were characterized only after the peak T cell response. In the small 56-69-year group, the increase in depth fell short of significance, most likely because of low power. Conclusions about previously exposed vaccinees are limited because only 5 or 6 AZD1222 recipients were SARS-CoV-2 seropositive at baseline.

V is cut by 8 bases and J by 3 bases, and the space between the germline ends is 18 bases. The germline V gene encodes CDR1 ENHRY and CDR2 SYGVKD. Its CDR3 holds 15 amino acids, cysteine through phenylalanine. Here the CDR3 DNA is all that survives: 45 bases in frame from base 1. This clone was observed a few times. The antigen it binds to is not known. Per-base quality was not reported, and no clone a single base away is much larger than it. The chain is encoded by TRBV10-3 joined to TRBJ2-3; the D gene remains uncertain. This receptor was taken from an adult who received the AZD1222 COVID-19 vaccine. The sequenced sample was peripheral blood, obtained 28 days after the second AZD1222 dose. Here is the DNA: TGTGCCATCGGTTCTACGGCGCCCGAAACAGATACGCAGTATTTT. Translation gives CAIGSTAPETDTQYF.